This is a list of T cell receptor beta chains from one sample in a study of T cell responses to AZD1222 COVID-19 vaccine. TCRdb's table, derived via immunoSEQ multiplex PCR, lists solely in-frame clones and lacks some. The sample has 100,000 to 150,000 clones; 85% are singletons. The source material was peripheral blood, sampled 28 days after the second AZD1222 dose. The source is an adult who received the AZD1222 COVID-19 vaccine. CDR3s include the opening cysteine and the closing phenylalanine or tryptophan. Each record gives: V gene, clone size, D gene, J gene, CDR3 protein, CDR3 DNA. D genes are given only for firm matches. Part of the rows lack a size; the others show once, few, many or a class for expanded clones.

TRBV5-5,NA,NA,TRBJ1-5,CASSLSPDNQPQHF,TGTGCCAGCAGCTTGTCCCCAGACAATCAGCCCCAGCATTTT
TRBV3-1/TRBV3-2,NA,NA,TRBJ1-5,CASSQGERQPQHF,TGTGCCAGCAGCCAAGGGGAGCGTCAGCCCCAGCATTTT
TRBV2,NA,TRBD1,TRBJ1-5,CASSGQGMGNQPQHF,TGTGCCAGCAGTGGACAGGGGATGGGCAATCAGCCCCAGCATTTT
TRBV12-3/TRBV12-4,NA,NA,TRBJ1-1,CASSNTDITEAFF,TGTGCCAGCAGTAACACCGACATTACTGAAGCTTTCTTT
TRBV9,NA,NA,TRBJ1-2,CASSVATGAMAFYGYTF,TGTGCCAGCAGCGTAGCTACGGGGGCAATGGCCTTTTATGGCTACACCTTC
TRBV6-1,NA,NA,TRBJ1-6,CASTERASNSPLHF,TGTGCCAGCACTGAACGGGCTTCAAATTCACCCCTCCACTTT
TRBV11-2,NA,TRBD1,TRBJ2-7,CASSPGQGAGYEQYF,TGTGCCAGCAGCCCAGGACAGGGGGCGGGCTACGAGCAGTACTTC
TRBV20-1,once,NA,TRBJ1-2,CSVRTSYGYTF,TGCAGTGTCCGGACGAGCTATGGCTACACCTTC
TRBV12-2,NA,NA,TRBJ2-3,CASRLDGTSGGNSTDTQYF,TGTGCAAGTCGCTTAGACGGGACTAGCGGGGGGAATAGCACAGATACGCAGTATTTT
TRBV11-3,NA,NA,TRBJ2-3,CASSLAHTDTQYF,TGTGCCAGCAGCTTAGCTCACACAGATACGCAGTATTTT
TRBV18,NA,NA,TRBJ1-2,CASSRTDATAAHGYTF,TGTGCCAGCTCACGAACGGACGCCACAGCGGCACATGGCTACACCTTC
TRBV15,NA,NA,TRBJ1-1,CATSRGDSTEAFF,TGTGCCACCAGCAGAGGGGATTCCACTGAAGCTTTCTTT
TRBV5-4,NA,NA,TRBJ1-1,CASSQDSRSAEAFF,TGTGCCAGCAGCCAGGACAGCCGAAGCGCTGAAGCTTTCTTT
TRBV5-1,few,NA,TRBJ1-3,CASSPRGVGRYSGNTIYF,TGCGCCAGCAGTCCCCGGGGGGTGGGCCGGTACTCTGGAAACACCATATATTTT
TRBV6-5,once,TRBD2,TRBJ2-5,CATRLAGGGETQYF,TGTGCCACCAGACTAGCGGGGGGTGGAGAGACCCAGTACTTC
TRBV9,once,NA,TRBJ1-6,CASSVVWDNSPLHF,TGTGCCAGCAGCGTAGTTTGGGATAATTCACCCCTCCACTTT
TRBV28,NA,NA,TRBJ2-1,CASSLNSGGNEQFF,TGTGCCAGCAGTTTAAATTCCGGCGGAAATGAGCAGTTCTTC
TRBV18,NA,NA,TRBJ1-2,CASSPRDAYSGYGYTF,TGTGCCAGCTCACCGCGGGATGCCTACTCAGGCTATGGCTACACCTTC
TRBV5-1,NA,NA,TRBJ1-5,CASSLVPDQPQHF,TGCGCCAGCAGCTTGGTCCCAGATCAGCCCCAGCATTTT
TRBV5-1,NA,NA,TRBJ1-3,CASSLESLTPSGNTIYF,TGCGCCAGCAGCTTGGAATCTCTTACACCCTCTGGAAACACCATATATTTT
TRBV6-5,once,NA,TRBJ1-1,CASVGRVTEAFF,TGTGCCAGCGTGGGCAGGGTAACTGAAGCTTTCTTT
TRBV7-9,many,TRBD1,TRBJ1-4,CASSLGQGGEKLFF,TGTGCCAGCAGCTTAGGACAGGGGGGCGAAAAACTGTTTTTT
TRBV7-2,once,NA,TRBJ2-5,CASSWQASEETQYF,TGTGCCAGCAGCTGGCAGGCTTCTGAAGAGACCCAGTACTTC
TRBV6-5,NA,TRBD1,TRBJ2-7,CASRRSGTGDYEQYF,TGTGCCAGTAGACGTTCCGGGACAGGGGACTACGAGCAGTACTTC
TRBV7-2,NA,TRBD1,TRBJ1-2,CASSSPGQKNYGYTF,TGTGCCAGCAGCTCCCCGGGACAGAAAAACTATGGCTACACCTTC
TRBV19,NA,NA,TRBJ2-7,CASSMWSSSYEQYF,TGTGCCAGTAGTATGTGGAGCAGCTCCTACGAGCAGTACTTC
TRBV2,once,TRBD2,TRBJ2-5,CASSGPGGSETQYF,TGTGCCAGCAGTGGTCCGGGAGGGTCCGAGACCCAGTACTTC
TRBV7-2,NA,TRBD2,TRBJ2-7,CASSLGPNSGGQYEQYF,TGTGCCAGCAGCTTAGGCCCTAATAGCGGGGGGCAGTACGAGCAGTACTTC
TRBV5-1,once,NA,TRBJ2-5,CASSAGETQYF,TGCGCCAGCAGCGCCGGGGAGACCCAGTACTTC
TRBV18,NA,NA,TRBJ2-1,CASSPRQGGYNEQFF,TGTGCCAGCTCACCAAGGCAGGGAGGCTACAATGAGCAGTTCTTC
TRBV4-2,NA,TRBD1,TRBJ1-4,CASSQDLGRGGATNEKLFF,TGTGCCAGCAGCCAAGATCTGGGCAGGGGGGGAGCAACTAATGAAAAACTGTTTTTT
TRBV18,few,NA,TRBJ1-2,CASSPGGNRYGYTF,TGTGCCAGCTCACCAGGGGGGAACCGCTATGGCTACACCTTC
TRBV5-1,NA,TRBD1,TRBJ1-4,CASRTGGLATNEKLFF,TGCGCCAGCAGGACAGGGGGCCTCGCAACTAATGAAAAACTGTTTTTT
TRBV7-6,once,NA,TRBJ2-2,CASSPVVGDNTGELFF,TGTGCCAGCAGCCCAGTCGTAGGGGATAACACCGGGGAGCTGTTTTTT
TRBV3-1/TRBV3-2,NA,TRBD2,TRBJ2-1,CASSPPRGGAVSEQFF,TGTGCCAGCAGCCCCCCACGCGGGGGGGCAGTTTCTGAGCAGTTCTTC
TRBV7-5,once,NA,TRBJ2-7,CVRSFSSYEQYF,TGTGTCAGAAGCTTTTCCTCCTACGAGCAGTACTTC
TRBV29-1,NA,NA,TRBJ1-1,CSAPPGGVNTEAFF,TGCAGCGCCCCCCCCGGGGGGGTGAACACTGAAGCTTTCTTT
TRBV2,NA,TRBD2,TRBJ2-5,CASSPSGGETQYF,TGTGCCAGCAGTCCTAGCGGCGGAGAGACCCAGTACTTC
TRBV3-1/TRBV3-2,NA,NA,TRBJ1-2,CASSQDPRGRGYGYTF,TGTGCCAGCAGCCAAGATCCCCGGGGTCGCGGCTATGGCTACACCTTC
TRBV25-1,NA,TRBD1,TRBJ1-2,CASSEIGDSGIYGYTF,TGTGCCAGCAGCGAGATTGGGGACAGCGGTATCTATGGCTACACCTTC
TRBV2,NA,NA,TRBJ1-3,CASKDRGNTIYF,TGTGCCAGCAAAGACAGGGGAAACACCATATATTTT